This TCR beta chain was retrieved from a study of shared clonotypes between healthy human individuals. The CDR3 is 14 residues long. Germline V gene lookup returns CDR1 LNHDA and CDR2 SQIVND (reference sequence). General study points: Rarefaction revealed incomplete sorted-subset sequencing despite large depth. Relative to clonotypes present in all four donors, those not shared had lower generation probabilities.

Donors, healthy HIV-negative adults, lacked recent acute infections or vaccinations. In the case of this clone: Its antigen remains unknown.

Sequenced by immunoSEQ multiplex PCR; TCRdb stores in-frame clones only, minus some. This table holds 180,000 or so clones, 90% to 95% found once. The TCR comes from a woman in her twenties or thirties in good health. This sequence joins TRBV19 and TRBJ2-5, with 10 nucleotides matching TRBD2. The end of the DNA fits TRBJ2-7 better, so the J call may be wrong. What was sequenced was naive CD4+ T cells sorted from blood. Subset specified: CD45RA+ positively selected. In nucleotides, the CDR3 is TGTGCCAGCTCGAGGACTAGCGGAAACTACGAGCAGTACTTC. Translation: CASSRTSGNYEQYF.